This TCR beta chain was retrieved from a study of blood T cell repertoires in COVID-19. Overall study: Italy, Spain and the United States were the sources of the convalescent and acute COVID-19 samples.

This CDR3 is 14 amino acids long. V trimming: 2 bases; J trimming: 11 bases; junction bases outside the gene matches: 7. Germline CDR1 is SGHTA and CDR2 is FQGNSA. This clone was picked up one time. Cohorts were based on clinical histories the participants reported. A case of COVID-19 had been met by exposed participants within 2 weeks before study entry. Original analysis: Reference gene primers were amplified, and this amplification served to estimate nucleated cell counts. The protocol was immunoSEQ multiplex PCR, while the TCRdb copy is restricted to in-frame clones and leaves out a portion. For V, J and clone size, that table is used; D and trimming come from the DNA. The sample has around 140,000 clones; roughly 87% are singletons.

Sequencing was done on a sample of PBMCs or T cells enriched from blood (not recorded which). This TCR derives from a woman between 40 and 55 years old who had been exposed to COVID-19. The J gene is TRBJ2-1, the V gene TRBV7-2, with 9 bases matching TRBD2. The CDR3: CASSLFLAGWKQFF. As DNA, the CDR3 is TGTGCCAGCAGCTTATTTCTAGCGGGGTGGAAGCAGTTCTTC.